These 10 T cell receptor beta chains came from one sample sequenced in a study of CD8 T cells in ankylosing spondylitis. TCRdb passed the 5' RACE reads through MiXCR, listing each CDR3 protein once. The data show around 250,000 distinct CDR3 sequences, roughly 10% seen once. The source material was blood, either unsorted or a sorted T cell fraction (not recorded which). Receptors originate from a male donor with ankylosing spondylitis or in good health (not recorded which).

About this clonotype: This may stem from a read error, because a much larger clone lies one nucleotide away. Here the CDR3 omits its conserved ending phenylalanine or tryptophan, so a read error is the likely source. This rearrangement joins TRBV20-1 to TRBJ2-1, with D hard to call. V lost 2 bases and J lost 6, with 8 bases in between. The germline CDR1 and CDR2 sequences are DFQATT and SNEGSKA (reference sequence). The CDR3 is made up of 12 amino acids. The CDR3 sequence: CSARPPTNEQFS. As DNA, the CDR3 is TGCAGTGCTAGACCCCCGACCAATGAGCAGTTCTCC.

This clonotype was seen repeatedly, ten times or more. The chain is built from TRBV6-4 and TRBJ2-3; the match to TRBD1 covers 9 bases. CDR1 is MRHNA, CDR2 SNTAGT, per germline. This CDR3 spans 14 amino acids. The V and J ends lost 2 bases and 5 bases, in that order; junction bases with no gene match: 2. The CDR3 reads CASSDRQGEDTQYF. For the CDR3, the DNA is TGTGCCAGCAGTGACCGACAGGGGGAAGATACGCAGTATTTT.

In its sample, this clonotype was seen a few times. The gene calls are TRBV7-8 and TRBJ2-3; perhaps TRBD1 as D (6 bases). V lost 4 bases, J lost 3 bases, and 11 bases lay in between. This CDR3 spans 14 amino acids. Germline V gives CDR1 SGHVS, CDR2 FQNEAQ. For the CDR3, the DNA is TGTGCCAGCAGCTGGGGGCTGTGGACAGATACGCAGTATTTT. It encodes CASSWGLWTDTQYF.

This clonotype was seen at least ten times. This chain links TRBV20-1 with TRBJ2-1, with a tentative D call TRBD1 (5 bases). Looked up from germline, CDR1 is DFQATT and CDR2 is SNEGSKA (reference sequence). CDR3 length: 15 amino acids. V gave up 0 bases and J gave up 9 bases, with 18 bases separating them. This CDR3 reads CSAREDSGRSSEQFF. The CDR3 nucleotides are TGCAGTGCTAGAGAAGACAGTGGTAGGTCAAGTGAGCAGTTCTTC.

This clonotype was seen only a few times. This rearrangement joins TRBV5-5 to TRBJ2-1; D is possibly TRBD2 (6 bases). Germline CDR1 and CDR2: SGHKS and YYEKEE (reference sequence). The V gene lost 0 bases and the J gene lost 4 bases, with 14 bases spanning the gap. CDR3 size: 16 residues. The CDR3 region has the DNA TGTGCCAGCAGCTTGGCCGGCGGGACGCTTTACAATGAGCAGTTCTTC. Translated, it gives CASSLAGGTLYNEQFF.

The rearrangement joins TRBV5-4 to TRBJ1-2; tentatively, D is TRBD1 (6 bases). The CDR3 has 15 amino acids. Germline lookup yields CDR1 SGHNT and CDR2 YYREEE (reference sequence). Trimming took off 4 bases at V and 4 bases at J, with 17 bases between the two ends. The CDR3 spells CASSRSAGVRYGYTF. DNA of the CDR3: TGTGCCAGCAGCCGAAGTGCAGGGGTCCGCTATGGCTACACCTTC.

Worth noting for this clonotype: The junction does not match germline at one end; this may be a read error. CDR3 bases: TGCTGTGCTCGTAGCATATCCACCGGGACAGGGTCCTACGAGCAGTACTTC. Protein sequence: CCARSISTGTGSYEQYF. The V call is TRBV20-1, the J call TRBJ2-7, with 9 bases matching TRBD1. Germline CDR1 and CDR2: DFQATT and SNEGSKA (reference sequence). The CDR3 is made up of 17 amino acids.

This clonotype appeared many times. J is TRBJ1-5 and V is TRBV24-1; tentative D call: TRBD1 (5 bases). The CDR3 is made up of 16 amino acids. The V end was cut by 4 bases, the J end by 3 bases, with 15 bases between. The germline gives CDR1 KGHDR, CDR2 SFDVKD. The CDR3 bases are TGTGCCACCAGTGACACAGACGACAGCTTCAATCAGCCCCAGCATTTT. The encoded protein is CATSDTDDSFNQPQHF.

This clonotype has a count of ten or more. This chain links TRBV20-1 with TRBJ2-4; D may match TRBD1 or TRBD2 (6 bases each). Germline CDR1 and CDR2: DFQATT and SNEGSKA (reference sequence). This CDR3 is 14 amino acids long. V was clipped by 5 bases and J by 1 base, with 12 bases between them. This chain's CDR3 is CSALGGDAKNIQYF. The CDR3 DNA is TGCAGTGCTCTCGGGGGCGATGCCAAAAACATTCAGTACTTC.

The chain carries TRBV5-1 and TRBJ2-1; D gene unclear. The CDR3 loop spans 16 amino acids. Trimming removed 0 bases from V and 6 bases from J, with 16 bases in between. Germline loops: CDR1 SGHRS, CDR2 YFSETQ. The CDR3 DNA sequence: TGCGCCAGCAGCTTGGGCCCCAACACGGGTTCCAATGAGCAGTTCTTC. This translates into CASSLGPNTGSNEQFF.